Shown below are 2 T cell receptor beta chains from a single sample sequenced in a study of follicular helper T cells after annual influenza vaccination. Only in-frame clones appear in the TCRdb table, and some are missing; sequencing was by immunoSEQ multiplex PCR. The table lists 7,500 to 10,000 clones, 70% to 90% of them singletons. Stated time point: 2014-2015 season, 7 days after vaccination. This specimen consisted of CXCR5+ CD38- circulating T follicular helper cells from blood, obtained 7 days after influenza vaccination. Stated subset: circulating Tfh, non-naive CD4+CXCR5+PD-1+ (ICOS+CD38+ or ICOS-CD38-). The origin of the receptors is an adult who received the influenza vaccine.

The chain is built from TRBV6-6 and TRBJ2-1, with D perhaps matching TRBD1 or TRBD2 (5 bases each). Trimming stripped 11 bases from V and 0 bases from J, with 14 bases between. In germline, CDR1 is MNHNY, CDR2 SVGAGI (reference sequence). The CDR3 has 14 amino acids. The CDR3 here is CASHLGDSYNEQFF. The CDR3 nucleotides read TGTGCCTCACACTTGGGGGACTCCTACAATGAGCAGTTCTTC.

J is TRBJ2-1 and V is TRBV2, with D possibly called TRBD1 or TRBD2 (6 bases each). Trimming took off 8 bases at V and 6 bases at J, with 17 bases between the two ends. From germline, CDR1 is SNHLY and CDR2 FYNNEI. CDR3 length: 14 amino acids. The CDR3 nucleotides are TGTGCCAGCGGGGGGCAGGGAGGTACCAATGAGCAGTTCTTC. Translation gives CASGGQGGTNEQFF.